Sequencing of this T cell receptor beta chain was carried out in a study of metastatic and nonmetastatic thyroid tumors. CDR3 length equals 16 residues. Trimming at V came to 0 bases and at J to 7 bases, leaving 9 bases not matched to a gene. CDR1 and CDR2 from the germline V gene are KGHDR and SFDVKD. Study-wide points: It was reported that TCR beta diversity was significantly higher in malignant thyroid tumors than benign nodules, in blood and tumor.

TCRdb re-called the PCR reads through MiXCR. This table has 15,000 to 20,000 clones, around a third appearing once. This clone has a handful of counts. The target antigen is unknown. No patient had received any treatment before thyroid surgery. This receptor was obtained from a female donor with papillary thyroid cancer or a benign thyroid nodule (not recorded which). Some clones in this sample may be carry-over from other donors' samples. The sample comprised tumor tissue. The genes are TRBV24-1 and TRBJ1-2, with 8 positions matching TRBD1. The CDR3 DNA follows: TGTGCCACCAGTGATTTGTGGACAGGGTCAATTCGTGGCTACACCTTC. Its protein product is CATSDLWTGSIRGYTF.